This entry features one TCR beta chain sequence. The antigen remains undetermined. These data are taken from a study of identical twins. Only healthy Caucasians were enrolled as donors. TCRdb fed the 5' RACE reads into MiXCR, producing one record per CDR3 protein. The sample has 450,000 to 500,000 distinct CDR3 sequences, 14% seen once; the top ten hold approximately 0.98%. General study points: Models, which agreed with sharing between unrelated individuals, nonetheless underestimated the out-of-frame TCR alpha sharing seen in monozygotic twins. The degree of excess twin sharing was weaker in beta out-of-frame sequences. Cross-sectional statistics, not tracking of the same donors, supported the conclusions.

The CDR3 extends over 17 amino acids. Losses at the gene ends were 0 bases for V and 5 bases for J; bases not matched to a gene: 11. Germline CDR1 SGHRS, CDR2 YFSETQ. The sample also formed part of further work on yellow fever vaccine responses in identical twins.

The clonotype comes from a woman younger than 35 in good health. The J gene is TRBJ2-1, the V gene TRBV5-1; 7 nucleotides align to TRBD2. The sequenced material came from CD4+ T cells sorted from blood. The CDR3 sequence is CASSLEFVTGGHNEQFF. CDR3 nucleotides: TGCGCCAGCAGCTTGGAGTTCGTGACGGGAGGACACAATGAGCAGTTCTTC.